This T cell receptor beta chain is from a study of human T cells and chemical hapten exposure. At the level of the study: Alopecia areata, totalis or universalis affected patients, mainly female. Findings and limits, study-wide: DPC sensitization produced no change in TCRs with frequency above 1 in 1000.

The time point is: patch test 1, 2 weeks after DPC sensitization. This sample's treatment: therapeutic diphenylcyclopropenone sensitization with weekly scalp DPC. Library preparation tagged each individual cDNA molecule with a unique molecular identifier. TCRdb reprocessed the RACE reads via MiXCR and lists one record per CDR3 protein. The sample lists tens of thousands of distinct CDR3 sequences, around 30% occurring once. As to this clonotype: The antigen is unknown.

The sequence was obtained from a man aged 40-49 years with alopecia areata. Some clones in this sample may be carry-over from other donors' samples. Sequenced here: whole blood, sampled in connection with sensitization to the hapten diphenylcyclopropenone (DPC).

CDR3 protein: CATSRTGGTYEQYF. The DNA of the CDR3 is TGTGCCACCAGCAGGACAGGGGGCACTTACGAGCAGTACTTC. The chain links TRBV15 to TRBJ2-7, with TRBD1 matching over 10 bases. The germline V gene has CDR1 LNHNV and CDR2 YYDKDF (reference sequence). V was pared by 3 bases and J by 4 bases, with 3 bases of the junction left unmatched. The CDR3 spans 14 residues.